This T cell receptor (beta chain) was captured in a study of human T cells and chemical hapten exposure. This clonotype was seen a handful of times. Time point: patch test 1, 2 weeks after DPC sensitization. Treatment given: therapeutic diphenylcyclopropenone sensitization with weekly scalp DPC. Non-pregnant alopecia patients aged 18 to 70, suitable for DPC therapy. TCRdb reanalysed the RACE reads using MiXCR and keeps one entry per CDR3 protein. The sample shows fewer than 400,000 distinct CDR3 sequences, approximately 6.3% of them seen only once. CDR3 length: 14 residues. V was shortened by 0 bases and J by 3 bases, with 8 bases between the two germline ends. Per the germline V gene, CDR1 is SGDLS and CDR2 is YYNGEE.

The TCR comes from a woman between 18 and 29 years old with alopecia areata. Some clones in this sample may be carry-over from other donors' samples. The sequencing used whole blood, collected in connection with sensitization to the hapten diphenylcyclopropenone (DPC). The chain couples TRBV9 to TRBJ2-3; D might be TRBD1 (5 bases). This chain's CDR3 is CASSVEGWTDTQYF. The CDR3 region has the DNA TGTGCCAGCAGCGTAGAGGGGTGGACAGATACGCAGTATTTT.